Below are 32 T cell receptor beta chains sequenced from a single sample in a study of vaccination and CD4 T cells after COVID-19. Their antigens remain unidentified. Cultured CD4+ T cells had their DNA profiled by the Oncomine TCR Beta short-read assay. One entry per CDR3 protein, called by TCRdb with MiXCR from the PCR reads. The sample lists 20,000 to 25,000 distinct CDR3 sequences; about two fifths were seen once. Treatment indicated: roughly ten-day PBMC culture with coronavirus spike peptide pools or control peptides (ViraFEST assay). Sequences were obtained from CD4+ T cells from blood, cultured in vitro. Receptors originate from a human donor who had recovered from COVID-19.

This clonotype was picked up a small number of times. CDR3 sequence (DNA): TGCAGCGTTGTCAACCCCCGTGGCTATGGCTACACCTTC. Protein product: CSVVNPRGYGYTF. The chain uses TRBV29-1 and TRBJ1-2, with D unresolved. The length of the CDR3 is 13 residues. Germline V gene data show CDR1 as SQVTM and CDR2 as ANQGSEA. Trimming took off 4 bases at V and 4 bases at J, with 13 bases between the two ends.

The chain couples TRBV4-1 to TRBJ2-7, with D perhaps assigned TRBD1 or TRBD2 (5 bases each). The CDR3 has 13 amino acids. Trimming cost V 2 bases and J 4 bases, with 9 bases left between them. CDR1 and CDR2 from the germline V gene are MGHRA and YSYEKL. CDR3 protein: CASSQQEGYEQYF. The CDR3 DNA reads TGCGCCAGCAGCCAACAAGAGGGGTACGAGCAGTACTTC.

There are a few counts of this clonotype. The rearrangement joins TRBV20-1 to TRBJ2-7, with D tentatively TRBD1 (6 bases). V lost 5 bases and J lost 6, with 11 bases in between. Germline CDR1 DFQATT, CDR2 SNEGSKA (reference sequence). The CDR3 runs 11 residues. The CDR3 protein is CSALQGFEQYF. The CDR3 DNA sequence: TGCAGTGCTTTACAGGGATTCGAGCAGTACTTC.

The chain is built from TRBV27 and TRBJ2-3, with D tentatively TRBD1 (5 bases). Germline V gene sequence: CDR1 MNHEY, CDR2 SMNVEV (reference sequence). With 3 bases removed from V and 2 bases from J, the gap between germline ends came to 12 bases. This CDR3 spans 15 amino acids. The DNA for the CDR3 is TGTGCCAGCAGTTTCCTAGACAGCTACACAGATACGCAGTATTTT. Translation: CASSFLDSYTDTQYF.

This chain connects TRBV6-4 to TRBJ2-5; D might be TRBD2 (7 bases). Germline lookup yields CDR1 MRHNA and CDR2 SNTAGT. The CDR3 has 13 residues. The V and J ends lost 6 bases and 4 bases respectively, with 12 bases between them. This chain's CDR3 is CASRNREGETQYF. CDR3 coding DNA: TGTGCCAGCAGGAACAGGGAGGGAGAGACCCAGTACTTC.

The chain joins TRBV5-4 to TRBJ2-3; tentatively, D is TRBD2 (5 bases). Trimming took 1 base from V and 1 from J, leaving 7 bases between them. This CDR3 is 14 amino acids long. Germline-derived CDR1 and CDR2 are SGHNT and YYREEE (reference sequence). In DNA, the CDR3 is TGTGCCAGCAGCTTGCCTAGCCGCACAGATACGCAGTATTTT. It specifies CASSLPSRTDTQYF.

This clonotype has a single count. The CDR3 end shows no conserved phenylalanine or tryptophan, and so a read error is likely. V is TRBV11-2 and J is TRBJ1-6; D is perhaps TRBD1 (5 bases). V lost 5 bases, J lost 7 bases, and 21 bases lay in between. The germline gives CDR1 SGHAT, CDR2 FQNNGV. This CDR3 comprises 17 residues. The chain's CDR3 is CASSTPLLTAVNSPLHS. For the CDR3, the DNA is TGTGCCAGCAGCACACCTCTCTTGACAGCAGTAAATTCACCCCTCCACTCT.

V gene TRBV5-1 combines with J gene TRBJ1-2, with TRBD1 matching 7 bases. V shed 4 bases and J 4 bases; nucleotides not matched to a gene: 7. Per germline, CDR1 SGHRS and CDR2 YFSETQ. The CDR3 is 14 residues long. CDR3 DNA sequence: TGCGCCAGCAGCCCGGACAGGACCTCCTATGGCTACACCTTC. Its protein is CASSPDRTSYGYTF.

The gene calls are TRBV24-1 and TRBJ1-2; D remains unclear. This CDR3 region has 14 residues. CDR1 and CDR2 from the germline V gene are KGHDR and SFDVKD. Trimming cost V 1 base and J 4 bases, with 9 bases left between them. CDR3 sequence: CATSDFGQSYGYTF. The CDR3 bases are TGTGCCACCAGTGATTTTGGGCAGAGCTATGGCTACACCTTC.

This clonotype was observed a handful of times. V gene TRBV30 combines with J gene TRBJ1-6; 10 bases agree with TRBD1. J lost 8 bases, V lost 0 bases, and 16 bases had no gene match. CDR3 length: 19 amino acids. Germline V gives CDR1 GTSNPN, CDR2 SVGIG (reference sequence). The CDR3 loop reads CAWSVRKGVGDRGYSPLHF. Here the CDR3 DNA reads TGTGCCTGGAGTGTACGGAAAGGGGTGGGGGACAGGGGTTATTCACCCCTCCACTTT. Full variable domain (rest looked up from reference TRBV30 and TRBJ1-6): SQTIHQWPATLVQPVGSPLSLECTVEGTSNPNLYWYRQAAGRGLQLLFYSVGIGQISSEVPQNLSASRPQDRQFILSSKKLLLSDSGFYLCAWSVRKGVGDRGYSPLHFGNGTRLTVT.

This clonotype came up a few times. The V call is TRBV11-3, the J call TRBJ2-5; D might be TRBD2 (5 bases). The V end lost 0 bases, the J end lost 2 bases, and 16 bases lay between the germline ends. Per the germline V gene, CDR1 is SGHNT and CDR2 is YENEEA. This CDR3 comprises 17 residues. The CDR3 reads CASSLDFGGQRQETQYF. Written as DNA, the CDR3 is TGTGCCAGCAGCTTAGATTTCGGTGGCCAGCGGCAAGAGACCCAGTACTTC.

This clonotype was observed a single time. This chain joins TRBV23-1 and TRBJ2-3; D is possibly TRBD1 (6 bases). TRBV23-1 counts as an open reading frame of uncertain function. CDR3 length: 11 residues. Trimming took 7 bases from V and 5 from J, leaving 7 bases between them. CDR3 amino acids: CASTGVDTQYF. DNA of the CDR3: TGCGCCAGCACAGGGGTAGATACGCAGTATTTT.

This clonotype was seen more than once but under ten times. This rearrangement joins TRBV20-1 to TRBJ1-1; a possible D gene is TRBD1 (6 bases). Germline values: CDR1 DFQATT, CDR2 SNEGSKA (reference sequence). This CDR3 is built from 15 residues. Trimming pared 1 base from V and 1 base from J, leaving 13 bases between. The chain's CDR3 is CSARAAGQRNTEAFF. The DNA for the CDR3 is TGCAGTGCTAGAGCGGCTGGACAGAGGAACACTGAAGCTTTCTTT.

The CDR3 is CASSIDKYGYTF. CDR3 DNA: TGTGCCAGTAGTATAGACAAATATGGCTACACCTTC. The J gene is TRBJ1-2, the V gene TRBV19; D not resolved. With 0 bases removed from V and 5 bases from J, the gap between germline ends came to 4 bases. Germline V gene sequence: CDR1 LNHDA, CDR2 SQIVND (reference sequence). The CDR3 is 12 amino acids.

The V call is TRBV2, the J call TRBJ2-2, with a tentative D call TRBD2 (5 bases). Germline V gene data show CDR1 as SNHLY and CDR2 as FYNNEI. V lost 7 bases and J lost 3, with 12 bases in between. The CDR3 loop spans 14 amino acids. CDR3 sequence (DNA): TGTGCCAGCATAATACAGCGGTACACCGGGGAGCTGTTTTTT. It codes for CASIIQRYTGELFF. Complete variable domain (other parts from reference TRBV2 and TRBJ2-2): EPEVTQTPSHQVTQMGQEVILRCVPISNHLYFYWYRQILGQKVEFLVSFYNNEISEKSEIFDDQFSVERPDGSNFTLKIRSTKLEDSAMYFCASIIQRYTGELFFGEGSRLTVL.

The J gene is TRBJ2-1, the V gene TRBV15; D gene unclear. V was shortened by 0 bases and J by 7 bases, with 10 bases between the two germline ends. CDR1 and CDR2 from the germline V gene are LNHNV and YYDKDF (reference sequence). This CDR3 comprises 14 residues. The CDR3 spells CATSRERGGNEQFF. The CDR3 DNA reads TGTGCCACCAGCAGAGAGAGAGGTGGGAATGAGCAGTTCTTC.

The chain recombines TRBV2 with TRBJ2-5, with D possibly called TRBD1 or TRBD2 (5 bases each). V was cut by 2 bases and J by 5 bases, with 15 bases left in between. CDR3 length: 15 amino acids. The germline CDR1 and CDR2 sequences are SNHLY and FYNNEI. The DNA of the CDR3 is TGTGCCAGCAGTGAAAGAGGGGCTAAGGGGGAGACCCAGTACTTC. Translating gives CASSERGAKGETQYF.

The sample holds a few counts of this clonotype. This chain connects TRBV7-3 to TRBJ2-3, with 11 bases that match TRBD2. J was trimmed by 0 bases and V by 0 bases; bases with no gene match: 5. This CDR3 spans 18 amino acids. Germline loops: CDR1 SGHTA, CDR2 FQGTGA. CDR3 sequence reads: CASSLTGPSGGSTDTQYF. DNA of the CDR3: TGTGCCAGCAGCTTAACAGGCCCTAGCGGGGGGAGCACAGATACGCAGTATTTT.

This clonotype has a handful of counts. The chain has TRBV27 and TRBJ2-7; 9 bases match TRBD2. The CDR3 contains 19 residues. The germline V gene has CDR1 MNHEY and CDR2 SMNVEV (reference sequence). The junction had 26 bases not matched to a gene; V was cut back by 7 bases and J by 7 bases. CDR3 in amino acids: CASIPQVSSGIPPPREQYF. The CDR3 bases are TGTGCCAGCATCCCCCAGGTGTCTAGCGGGATCCCCCCTCCGCGAGAGCAGTACTTC.

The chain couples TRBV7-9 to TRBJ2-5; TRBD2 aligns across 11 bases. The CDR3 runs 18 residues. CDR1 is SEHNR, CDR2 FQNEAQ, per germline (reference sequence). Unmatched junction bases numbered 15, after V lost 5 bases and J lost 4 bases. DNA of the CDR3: TGTGCCAGCAGCCCATTAGCGGGAGGGCCTGTTGCACGAGAGACCCAGTACTTC. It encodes CASSPLAGGPVARETQYF. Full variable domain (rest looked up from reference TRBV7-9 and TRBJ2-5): DTGVSQNPRHKITKRGQNVTFRCDPISEHNRLYWYRQTLGQGPEFLTYFQNEAQLEKSRLLSDRFSAERPKGSFSTLEIQRTEQGDSAMYLCASSPLAGGPVARETQYFGPGTRLLVL.

The CDR3: CASSPPLAQDEQYF. CDR3 nucleotides: TGTGCCAGCTCACCACCACTAGCCCAGGACGAGCAGTACTTC. The rearrangement links TRBV18 to TRBJ2-7; tentative D call: TRBD2 (6 bases). This CDR3 has 14 amino acids. V lost 0 bases and J 5 bases, leaving 11 bases between the germline ends. In germline, CDR1 is KGHSH, CDR2 LQKENI.

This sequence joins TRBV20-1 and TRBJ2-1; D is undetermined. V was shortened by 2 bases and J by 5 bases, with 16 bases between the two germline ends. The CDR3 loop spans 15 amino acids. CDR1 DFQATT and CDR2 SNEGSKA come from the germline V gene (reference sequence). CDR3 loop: CSARPRKQSHNEQFF. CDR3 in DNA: TGCAGTGCTAGACCAAGGAAACAATCTCACAATGAGCAGTTCTTC.

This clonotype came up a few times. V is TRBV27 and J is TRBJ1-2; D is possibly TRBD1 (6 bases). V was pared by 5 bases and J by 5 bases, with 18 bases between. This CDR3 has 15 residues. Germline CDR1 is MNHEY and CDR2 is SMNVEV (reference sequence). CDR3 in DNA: TGTGCCAGCAGTCCCCGACTGGGGGCGTCTTATGGCTACACCTTC. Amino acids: CASSPRLGASYGYTF.

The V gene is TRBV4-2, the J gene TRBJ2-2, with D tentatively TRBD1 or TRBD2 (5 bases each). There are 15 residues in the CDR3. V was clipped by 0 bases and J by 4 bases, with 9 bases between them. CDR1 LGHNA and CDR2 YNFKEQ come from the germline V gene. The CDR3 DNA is TGTGCCAGCAGCCAAGATCTGAGGGGCACCGGGGAGCTGTTTTTT. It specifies CASSQDLRGTGELFF.

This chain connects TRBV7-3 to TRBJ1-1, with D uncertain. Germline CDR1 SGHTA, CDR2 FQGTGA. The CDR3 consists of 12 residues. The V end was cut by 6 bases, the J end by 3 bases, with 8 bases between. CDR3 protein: CASSYRDTEAFF. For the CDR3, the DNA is TGTGCCAGCAGTTACAGAGACACTGAAGCTTTCTTT.

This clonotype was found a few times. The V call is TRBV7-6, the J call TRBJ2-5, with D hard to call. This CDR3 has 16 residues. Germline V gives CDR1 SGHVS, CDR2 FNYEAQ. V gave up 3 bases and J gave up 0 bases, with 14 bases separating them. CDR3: CASSLRRRQNQETQYF. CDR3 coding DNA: TGTGCCAGCAGCTTGAGGCGGAGACAAAACCAAGAGACCCAGTACTTC.

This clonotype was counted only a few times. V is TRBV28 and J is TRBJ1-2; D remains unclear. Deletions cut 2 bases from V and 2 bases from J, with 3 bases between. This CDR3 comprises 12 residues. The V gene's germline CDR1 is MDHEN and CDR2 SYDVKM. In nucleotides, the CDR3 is TGTGCCAGCAGTTTAAGCAACTATGGCTACACCTTC. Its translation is CASSLSNYGYTF.

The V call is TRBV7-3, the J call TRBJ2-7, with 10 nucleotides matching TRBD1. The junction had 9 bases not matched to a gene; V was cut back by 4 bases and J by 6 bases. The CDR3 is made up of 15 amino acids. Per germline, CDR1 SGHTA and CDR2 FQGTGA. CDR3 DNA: TGTGCCAGCAGCTATAACCCCGGGACAGGGGCCGAGCAGTACTTC. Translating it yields CASSYNPGTGAEQYF.

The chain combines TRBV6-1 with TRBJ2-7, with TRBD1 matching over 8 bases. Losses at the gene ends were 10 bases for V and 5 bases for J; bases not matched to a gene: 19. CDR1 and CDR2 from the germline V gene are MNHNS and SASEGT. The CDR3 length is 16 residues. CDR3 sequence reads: CATINDWDRRSHEQYF. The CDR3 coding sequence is TGTGCCACTATAAACGATTGGGACAGGAGGTCCCACGAGCAGTACTTC.

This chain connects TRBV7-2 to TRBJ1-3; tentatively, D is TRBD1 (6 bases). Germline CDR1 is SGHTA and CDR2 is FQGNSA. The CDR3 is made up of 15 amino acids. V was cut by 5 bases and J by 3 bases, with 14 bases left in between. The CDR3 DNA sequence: TGTGCCAGCAGCCTCATGGGAGGGGGTGGAAACACCATATATTTT. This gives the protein CASSLMGGGGNTIYF.

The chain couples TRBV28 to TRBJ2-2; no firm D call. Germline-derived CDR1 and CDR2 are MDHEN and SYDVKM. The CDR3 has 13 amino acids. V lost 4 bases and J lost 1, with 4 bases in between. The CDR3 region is CASSSRNTGELFF. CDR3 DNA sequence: TGTGCCAGCAGTTCCCGGAACACCGGGGAGCTGTTTTTT.

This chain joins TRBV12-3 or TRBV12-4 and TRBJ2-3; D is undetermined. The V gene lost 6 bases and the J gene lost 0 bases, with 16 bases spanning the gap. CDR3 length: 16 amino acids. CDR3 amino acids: CASSKGGTPSTDTQYF. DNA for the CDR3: TGTGCCAGCAGCAAGGGTGGCACCCCGAGCACAGATACGCAGTATTTT.